These 2 T cell receptor beta chains were sequenced from one sample in a study of blood T cells in healthy people across ages. A second roughly 6 to 12 cycle PCR used barcoded and J-beta primers. Via MiXCR, TCRdb re-called the 5' RACE reads, giving one row per CDR3 protein. The data show about 570,000 distinct CDR3 sequences, approximately 26% seen once. This sample also belongs to another study, concerning T cells of mothers and their children.

The source material was blood. These receptors came from a boy between 2 and 10 years old in good health.

The sample holds a few counts of this clonotype. The rearrangement joins TRBV13 to TRBJ2-4; 8 bases fit TRBD1. V gave up 5 bases and J gave up 0 bases; unmatched junction bases: 9. The CDR3 covers 17 residues. From germline, CDR1 is PRHDT and CDR2 FYEKMQ (reference sequence). The CDR3 bases are TGTGCCAGCAGCCCAAGACAGGGGCATATAGCCAAAAACATTCAGTACTTC. As protein: CASSPRQGHIAKNIQYF.

V is TRBV29-1 and J is TRBJ2-7, with a tentative D call TRBD1 (5 bases). The CDR3 consists of 14 residues. Trimming left V 4 bases short and J 5 bases short, with 18 bases between. Germline assignment: CDR1 SQVTM and CDR2 ANQGSEA. CDR3 DNA sequence: TGCAGCGTTGGCCCTACCGGGTTCAGGGACGAGCAGTACTTC. Residues: CSVGPTGFRDEQYF.